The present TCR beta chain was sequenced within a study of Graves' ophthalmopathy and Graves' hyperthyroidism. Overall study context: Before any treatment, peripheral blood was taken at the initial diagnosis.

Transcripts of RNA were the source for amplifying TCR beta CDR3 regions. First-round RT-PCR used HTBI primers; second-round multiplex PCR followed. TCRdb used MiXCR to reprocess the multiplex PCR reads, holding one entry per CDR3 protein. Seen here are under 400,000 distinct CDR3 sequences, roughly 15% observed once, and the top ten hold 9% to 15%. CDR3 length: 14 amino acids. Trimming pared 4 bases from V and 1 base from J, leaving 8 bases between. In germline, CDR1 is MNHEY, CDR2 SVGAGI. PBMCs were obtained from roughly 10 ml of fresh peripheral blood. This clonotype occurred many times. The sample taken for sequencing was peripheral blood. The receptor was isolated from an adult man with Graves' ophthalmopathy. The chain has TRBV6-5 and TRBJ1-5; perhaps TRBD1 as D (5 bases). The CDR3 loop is CASSSEGSNQPQHF. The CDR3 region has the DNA TGTGCCAGCAGTTCTGAGGGGAGCAATCAGCCCCAGCATTTT.